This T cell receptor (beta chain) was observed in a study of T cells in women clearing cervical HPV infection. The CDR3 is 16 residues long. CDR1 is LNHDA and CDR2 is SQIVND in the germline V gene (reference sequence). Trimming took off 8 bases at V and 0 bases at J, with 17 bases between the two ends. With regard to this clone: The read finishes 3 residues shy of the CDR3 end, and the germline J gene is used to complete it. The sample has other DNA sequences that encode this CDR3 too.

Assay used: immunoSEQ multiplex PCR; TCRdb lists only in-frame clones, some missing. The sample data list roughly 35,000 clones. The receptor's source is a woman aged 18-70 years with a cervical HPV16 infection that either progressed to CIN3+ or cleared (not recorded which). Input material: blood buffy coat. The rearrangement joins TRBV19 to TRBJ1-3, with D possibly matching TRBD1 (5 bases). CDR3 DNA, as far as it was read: TGTGCCAGTCTGTCCAGGAACACAGGCTCTGGAAACACC. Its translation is CASLSRNTGSGNT. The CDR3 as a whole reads CASLSRNTGSGNTIYF.